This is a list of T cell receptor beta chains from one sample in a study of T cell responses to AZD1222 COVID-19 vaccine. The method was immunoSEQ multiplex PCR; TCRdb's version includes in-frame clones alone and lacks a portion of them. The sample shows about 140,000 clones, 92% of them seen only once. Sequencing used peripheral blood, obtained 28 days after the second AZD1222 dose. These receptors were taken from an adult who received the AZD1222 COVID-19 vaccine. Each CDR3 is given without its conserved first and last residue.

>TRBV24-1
ATSDPGLAGPGYEQY
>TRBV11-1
ASSSLRDAALEQY
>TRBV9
ASSSRPGHSYNEQF
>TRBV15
ATNIGENYGYT
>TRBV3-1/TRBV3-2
ASSQDPMDNNEQF
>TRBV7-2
ASSLQGTIQPQH
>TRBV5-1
ASSSPHPDTQY
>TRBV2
ASSASGSTDTQY
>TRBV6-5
ASSRQRGREKLF
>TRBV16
ASSQRGRVVYEQY
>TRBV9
ASSAPGETQY
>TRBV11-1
ASSPDRGGTDTQY
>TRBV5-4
ASSLGDRGISPLH
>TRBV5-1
ASSFFGDDSPLH
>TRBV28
ASSIYRGNSPLH
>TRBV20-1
SASYPGLSWNEQF
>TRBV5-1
ASSLARGDEKLF
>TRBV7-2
ASSLLERSYEQY
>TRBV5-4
ASSLTSGGVGEQF
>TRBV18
ASSPPTGGSGQPQH
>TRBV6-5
ASRALARYEQY
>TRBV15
ATSIGANTEAF
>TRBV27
ASSPGWQRSYEQY
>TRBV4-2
ASSATGTDKLYGYT
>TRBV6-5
ASSDRKQY
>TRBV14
ASSQEHPGSRVNEKLF
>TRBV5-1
ASSLGSGASTDTQY
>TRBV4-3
ASSQDISINEQF
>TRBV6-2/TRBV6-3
ASSPLDSQIYNEQF
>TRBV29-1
SAWTGGTEAF
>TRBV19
ASSWSMNTEAF
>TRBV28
ASSFGGGHYGYT
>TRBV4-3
ASSQGTGGDYGYT
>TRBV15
ATSRPGVTEAF
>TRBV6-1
ASSGGVPGLAGQETQY
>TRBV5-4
ASSRGPPTNEKLF
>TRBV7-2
ASSITRQGFHEQY
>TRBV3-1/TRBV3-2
ASSPQDGKPYNEQF
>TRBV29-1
SAAQGTNTEAF
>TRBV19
ASSIWGSGTEAF
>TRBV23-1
ASSQSSVNQPQH
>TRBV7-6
ASSRDGNTEAF
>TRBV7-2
ASSLFESSYNEQF
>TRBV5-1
ARGGGLNYEQY
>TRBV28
ASRLGQGMDGYYGYT
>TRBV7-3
ASSPLGGPALRQETQY
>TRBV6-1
ASSAAVPAYEQY
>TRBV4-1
ASSQAFGAGTYEQY